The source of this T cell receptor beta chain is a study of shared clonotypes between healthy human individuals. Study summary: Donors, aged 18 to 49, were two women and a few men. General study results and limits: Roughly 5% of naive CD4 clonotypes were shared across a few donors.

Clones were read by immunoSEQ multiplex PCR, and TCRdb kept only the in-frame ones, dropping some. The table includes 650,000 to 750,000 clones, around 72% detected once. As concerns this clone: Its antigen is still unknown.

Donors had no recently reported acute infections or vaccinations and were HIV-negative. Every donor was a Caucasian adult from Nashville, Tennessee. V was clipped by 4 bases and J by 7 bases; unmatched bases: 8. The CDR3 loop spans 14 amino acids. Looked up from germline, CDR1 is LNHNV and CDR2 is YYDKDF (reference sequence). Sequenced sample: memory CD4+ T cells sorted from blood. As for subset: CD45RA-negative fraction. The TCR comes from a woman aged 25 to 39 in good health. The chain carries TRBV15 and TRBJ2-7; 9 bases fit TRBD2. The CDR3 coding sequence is TGTGCCACCAGCAATTTCGGGAGCGGGGGGGAGCAGTACTTC. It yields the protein CATSNFGSGGEQYF. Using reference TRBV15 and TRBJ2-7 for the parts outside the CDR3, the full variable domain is DAMVIQNPRYQVTQFGKPVTLSCSQTLNHNVMYWYQQKSSQAPKLLFHYYDKDFNNEADTPDNFQSRRPNTSFCFLDIRSPGLGDTAMYLCATSNFGSGGEQYFGPGTRLTVT.